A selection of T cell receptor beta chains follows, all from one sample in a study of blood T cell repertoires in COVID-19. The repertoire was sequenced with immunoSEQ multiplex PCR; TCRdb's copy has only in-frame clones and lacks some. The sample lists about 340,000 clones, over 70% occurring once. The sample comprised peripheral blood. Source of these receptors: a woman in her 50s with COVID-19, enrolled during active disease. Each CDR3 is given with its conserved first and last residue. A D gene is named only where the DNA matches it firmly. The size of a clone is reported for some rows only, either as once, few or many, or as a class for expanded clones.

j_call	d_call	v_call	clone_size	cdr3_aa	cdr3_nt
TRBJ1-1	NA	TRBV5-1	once	CASSLWGLNTEAFF	TGCGCCAGCAGCTTGTGGGGGCTTAACACTGAAGCTTTCTTT
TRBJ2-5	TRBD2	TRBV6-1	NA	CASSDWGGRASHSQETQYF	TGTGCCAGCAGTGACTGGGGCGGGAGGGCCTCACACAGCCAAGAGACCCAGTACTTC
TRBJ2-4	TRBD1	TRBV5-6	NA	CASSFRQGAAKNIQYF	TGTGCCAGCAGCTTTAGACAGGGGGCGGCCAAAAACATTCAGTACTTC
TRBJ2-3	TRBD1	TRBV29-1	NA	CSGYKGQDPRDTQYF	TGCAGCGGATATAAGGGACAGGACCCTCGAGATACGCAGTATTTT
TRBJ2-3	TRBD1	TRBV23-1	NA	CANRRQGAQDTQYF	TGCGCCAACCGTCGACAGGGGGCGCAAGATACGCAGTATTTT
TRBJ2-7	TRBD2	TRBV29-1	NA	CSVAGLAGRYSEQYF	TGCAGCGTTGCGGGACTAGCGGGGAGGTACTCCGAGCAGTACTTC
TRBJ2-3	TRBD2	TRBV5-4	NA	CASRPSGTTDTQYF	TGTGCCAGCAGGCCTAGCGGGACCACAGATACGCAGTATTTT
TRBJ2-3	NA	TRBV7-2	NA	CASKRDFRTDTQYF	TGTGCCAGCAAAAGGGACTTTCGGACAGATACGCAGTATTTT
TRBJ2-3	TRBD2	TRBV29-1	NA	CSVDRGRGTDTQYF	TGCAGCGTTGACCGCGGGAGGGGCACAGATACGCAGTATTTT
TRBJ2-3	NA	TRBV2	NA	CASSRTATDTQYF	TGTGCCAGCAGCCGGACAGCCACAGATACGCAGTATTTT
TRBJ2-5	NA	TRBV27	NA	CASSFTAVETQYF	TGTGCCAGCAGTTTCACAGCGGTGGAGACCCAGTACTTC
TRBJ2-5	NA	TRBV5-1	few	CASSSSGVQETQYF	TGCGCCAGCAGCTCGTCGGGGGTTCAGGAGACCCAGTACTTC
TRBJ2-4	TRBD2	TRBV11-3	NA	CASSPGRVLAKNIQYF	TGTGCCAGCAGCCCCGGGAGGGTCCTAGCCAAAAACATTCAGTACTTC
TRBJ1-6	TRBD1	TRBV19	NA	CASSPSGQFYNSPLHF	TGTGCCAGTAGCCCCTCGGGACAGTTTTATAATTCACCCCTCCACTTT
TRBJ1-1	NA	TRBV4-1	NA	CASSHGDRRNTEAFF	TGCGCCAGCAGCCATGGAGACAGGCGGAACACTGAAGCTTTCTTT
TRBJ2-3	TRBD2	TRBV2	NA	CASRLGLAQRTDTQYF	TGTGCCAGCAGGCTGGGACTAGCGCAACGCACAGATACGCAGTATTTT